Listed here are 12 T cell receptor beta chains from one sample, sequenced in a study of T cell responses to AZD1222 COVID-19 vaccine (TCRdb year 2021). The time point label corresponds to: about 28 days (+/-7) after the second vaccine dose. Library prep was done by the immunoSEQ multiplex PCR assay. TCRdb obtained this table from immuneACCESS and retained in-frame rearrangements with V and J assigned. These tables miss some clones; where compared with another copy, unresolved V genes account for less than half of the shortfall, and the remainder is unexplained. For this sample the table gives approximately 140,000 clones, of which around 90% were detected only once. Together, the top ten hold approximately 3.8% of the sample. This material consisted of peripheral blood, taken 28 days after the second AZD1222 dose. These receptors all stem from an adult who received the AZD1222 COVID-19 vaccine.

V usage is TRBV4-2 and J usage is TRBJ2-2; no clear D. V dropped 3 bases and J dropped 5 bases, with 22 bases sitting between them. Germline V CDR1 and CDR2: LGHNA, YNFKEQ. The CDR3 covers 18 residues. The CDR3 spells CASSQPDGQLTGTGELFF. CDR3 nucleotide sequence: TGTGCCAGCAGCCAGCCGGATGGTCAGCTCACGGGTACCGGGGAGCTGTTTTTT.

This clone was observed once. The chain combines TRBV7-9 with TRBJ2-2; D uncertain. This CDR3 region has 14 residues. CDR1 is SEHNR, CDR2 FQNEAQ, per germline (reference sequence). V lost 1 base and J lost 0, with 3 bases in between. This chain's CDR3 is CASSLDPNTGELFF. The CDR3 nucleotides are TGTGCCAGCAGCTTAGACCCGAACACCGGGGAGCTGTTTTTT.

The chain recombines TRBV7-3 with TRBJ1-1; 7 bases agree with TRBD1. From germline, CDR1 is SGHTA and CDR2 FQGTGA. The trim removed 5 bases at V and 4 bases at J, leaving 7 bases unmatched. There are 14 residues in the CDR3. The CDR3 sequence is CASSTTGRGTEAFF. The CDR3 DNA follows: TGTGCCAGCAGCACGACAGGGAGAGGCACTGAAGCTTTCTTT.

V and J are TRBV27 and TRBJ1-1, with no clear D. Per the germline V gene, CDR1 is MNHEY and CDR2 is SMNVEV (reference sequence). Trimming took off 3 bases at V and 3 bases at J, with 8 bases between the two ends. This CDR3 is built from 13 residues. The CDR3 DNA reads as TGTGCCAGCAGTTTGAGTGTGGACACTGAAGCTTTCTTT. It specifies CASSLSVDTEAFF.

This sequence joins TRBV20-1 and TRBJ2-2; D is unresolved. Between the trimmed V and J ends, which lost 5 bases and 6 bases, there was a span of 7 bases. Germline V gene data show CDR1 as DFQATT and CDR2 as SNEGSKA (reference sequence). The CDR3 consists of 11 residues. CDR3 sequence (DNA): TGCAGTGCTGCCAGATCCGGGGAGCTGTTTTTT. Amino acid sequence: CSAARSGELFF.

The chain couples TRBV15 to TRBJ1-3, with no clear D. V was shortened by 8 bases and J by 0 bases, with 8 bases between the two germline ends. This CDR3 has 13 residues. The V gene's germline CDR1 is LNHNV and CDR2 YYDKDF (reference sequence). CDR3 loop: CATGRSSGNTIYF. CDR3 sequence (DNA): TGTGCCACCGGCCGATCCTCTGGAAACACCATATATTTT.

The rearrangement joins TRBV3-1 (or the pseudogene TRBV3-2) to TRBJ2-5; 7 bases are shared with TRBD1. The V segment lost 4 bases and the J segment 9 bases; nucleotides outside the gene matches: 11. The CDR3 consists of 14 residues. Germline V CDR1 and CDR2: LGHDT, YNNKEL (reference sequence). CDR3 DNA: TGTGCCAGCAGCCGAGAGACAGGGTTCAAGTCCCAGTACTTC. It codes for CASSRETGFKSQYF.

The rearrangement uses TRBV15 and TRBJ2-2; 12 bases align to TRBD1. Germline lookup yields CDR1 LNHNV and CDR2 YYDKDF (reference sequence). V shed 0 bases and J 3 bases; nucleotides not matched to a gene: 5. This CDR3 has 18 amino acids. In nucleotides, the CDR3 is TGTGCCACCAGCAGAGAGTTTGGGACAGGGGGCTACACCGGGGAGCTGTTTTTT. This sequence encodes CATSREFGTGGYTGELFF.

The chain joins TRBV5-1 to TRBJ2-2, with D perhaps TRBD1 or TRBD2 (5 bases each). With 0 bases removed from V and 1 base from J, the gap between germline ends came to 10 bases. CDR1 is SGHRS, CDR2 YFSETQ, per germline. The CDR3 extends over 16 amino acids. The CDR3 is CASSLGQTKNTGELFF. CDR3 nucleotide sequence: TGCGCCAGCAGCTTGGGACAGACTAAGAACACCGGGGAGCTGTTTTTT. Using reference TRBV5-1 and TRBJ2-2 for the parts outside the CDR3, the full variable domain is KAGVTQTPRYLIKTRGQQVTLSCSPISGHRSVSWYQQTPGQGLQFLFEYFSETQRNKGNFPGRFSGRQFSNSRSEMNVSTLELGDSALYLCASSLGQTKNTGELFFGEGSRLTVL.

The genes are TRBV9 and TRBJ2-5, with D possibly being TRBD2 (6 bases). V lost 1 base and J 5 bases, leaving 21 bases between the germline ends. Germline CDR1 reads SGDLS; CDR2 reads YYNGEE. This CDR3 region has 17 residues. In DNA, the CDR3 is TGTGCCAGCAGCGTACACCCCTCGCGGCGGGAAGAGGAGACCCAGTACTTC. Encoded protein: CASSVHPSRREEETQYF.

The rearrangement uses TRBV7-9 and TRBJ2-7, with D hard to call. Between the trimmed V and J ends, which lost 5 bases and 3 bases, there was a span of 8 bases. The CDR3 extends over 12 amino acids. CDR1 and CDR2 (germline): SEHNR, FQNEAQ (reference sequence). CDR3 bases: TGTGCCAGCAGCAACAGTGGCTACGAGCAGTACTTC. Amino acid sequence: CASSNSGYEQYF.

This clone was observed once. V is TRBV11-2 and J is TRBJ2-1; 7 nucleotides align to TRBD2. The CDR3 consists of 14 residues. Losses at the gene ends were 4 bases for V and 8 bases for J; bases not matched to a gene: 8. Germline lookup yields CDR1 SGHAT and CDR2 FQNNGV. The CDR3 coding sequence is TGTGCCAGCAGCTCCGTGGGAGGGCTCGATGAGCAGTTCTTC. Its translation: CASSSVGGLDEQFF. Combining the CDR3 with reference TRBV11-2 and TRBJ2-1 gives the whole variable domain EAGVAQSPRYKIIEKRQSVAFWCNPISGHATLYWYQQILGQGPKLLIQFQNNGVVDDSQLPKDRFSAERLKGVDSTLKIQPAKLEDSAVYLCASSSVGGLDEQFFGPGTRLTVL.